This T cell receptor (beta chain) was sequenced during a study of T cells in Graves' hyperthyroidism and ophthalmopathy (dated by TCRdb to between 2019 and 2020). Looking at the study overall: Peripheral blood was collected at initial diagnosis, before any treatment. An independent validation cohort of fewer than 20 hyperthyroidism patients and approximately 15 patients who later progressed to ophthalmopathy tested prospective prediction of ophthalmopathy. The 100 discovery patients were randomly split 7:3 into training and test sets. After sampling, hyperthyroidism patients received methimazole starting at 30 mg daily, and ophthalmopathy patients received high-dose intravenous methylprednisolone. The study also compared thyroid tissue and blood T-cell repertoires from several Graves' hyperthyroidism patients. TCR Vbeta CDR3 sequencing of approximately 140 peripheral blood samples (43 ophthalmopathy, about 74 hyperthyroidism and roughly 17 progressor patients) is reported in the paper. A discovery cohort of about a hundred patients, roughly 45 with Graves' ophthalmopathy and 55 to 60 with stable Graves' hyperthyroidism, was used to find distinguishing TCR V-J signatures. What the study reported, not specific to this receptor: In validation, the model predicted progression to ophthalmopathy with around 71% sensitivity and approximately 78% specificity, a median of 6.5 months before onset. Most expanded thyroid clonotypes (frequency above 0.001) were also detected in blood, a finding suggesting that blood repertoires may reflect thyroid immune responses. A 13 V-J signature model separated ophthalmopathy from stable hyperthyroidism, with roughly 88% sensitivity and about 81% specificity in cross-validation and 80%/75% in testing. No statistical method was used to fix the sample size in advance, and group allocation was not hidden from the investigators.

Reading from cysteine to phenylalanine, the CDR3 counts 19 amino acids. Of the read, only the CDR3 DNA is kept; its 57 bases are in frame from base 1. CDR1 and CDR2 are read off the germline V gene (reference sequence) as MNHEY and SMNVEV. The TCR beta CDR3 regions were amplified from the RNA transcripts. The first round of RT-PCR for the TCR CDR3 was performed with the HTBI primer set and the Qiagen OneStep RT-PCR kit. Libraries were constructed in a second round of multiplex PCR, after which size selection and purification were carried out. Libraries were sequenced paired-end with 100 bp reads on an Illumina HiSeq2000. The original pipeline was this. Raw data were processed with SOAPnuke, discarding reads with adapters, uncalled bases, mean Phred below 15, or no exact constant-primer or identifier match. High-quality paired reads were merged with COPE v1.2.5, and unique nucleotide sequences were defined as clonotypes. MiTCR v1.1 was used to align the clonotypes against IMGT TRBV, TRBD and TRBJ reference segments. The analysis was restricted to V-J combinations with a frequency above 0.0001, which together covered 99% to 99.2% of the repertoires. The TCS score was defined as F50 (clonal expansion) divided by E x V (chaos), with BLOSUM62-based TCRdist calculated between CDR3 peptides within each V-J. Welch's t-statistics and random forest reduced some 510 V-J features to roughly 13, which were used in a naive Bayes classifier (R e1071). In TCRdb, the public reads were trimmed at Q25 with fastp and aligned with MiXCR, with productive beta chains retained. Every entry covers one CDR3 protein and lists the most common genes and DNA from its rows. TCRdb's processing, not the authors', yielded these V and J calls. Recorded for this sample are fewer than 650,000 distinct CDR3 sequences; approximately 14% of them occurred a single time. Approximately 14% of the sample is in the top ten clones.

A remark on this clonotype: Its antigen remains undetermined. The germline gene is not matched at one end of the junction; a read error may be the cause.

Graves' hyperthyroidism was defined as stable when no progression to ophthalmopathy occurred over 18 months of follow-up. Hyperthyroidism patients were newly diagnosed, with disease duration under 2 months, and aged 18 to 65 years. Exclusion was applied to patients with uncontrolled infections, other autoimmune diseases, pregnancy or lactation. Diagnoses were established on the basis of clinical symptoms, serum thyroxine and TRAb, thyroid ultrasound, and orbital computed tomography. Ficoll-Paque density gradient centrifugation was used to isolate PBMCs from around 9.1 ml of fresh peripheral blood. Trizol reagent was used to extract total RNA, and RNA quality was then checked on an Agilent 2100 Bioanalyzer.

This TCR was sampled from a woman in her thirties or forties with Graves' hyperthyroidism. Input material: blood. The V and J genes are TRBV27 and TRBJ2-5; 12 central nucleotides agree with TRBD2. The bases are TGTGCCAGAAGTTTATCCCGACCTCCTAGCGGGAGGGCCTGGGAGACCCAGTACTTC. This encodes CARSLSRPPSGRAWETQYF.